The TCR beta chain described here comes from a study of a mutant IDH1 vaccine in newly diagnosed glioma. Study overall: Patients got their first vaccination 4-6 weeks after radiotherapy alone, or with temozolomide cycles.

The table came from immunoSEQ multiplex PCR; TCRdb's copy has only in-frame clones and leaves some out. The sample records about 30,000 clones, about four fifths being singletons. As for time point: week 35, safety follow-up. Every single dose of the vaccine, 300 ug of mutant IDH1 20-mer peptide, came with topical imiquimod. Across weeks 1, 3, 5, 7, 11, 15, 19 and 23, patients received a vaccination each time, eight in all. Donor diagnoses consisted of new WHO grade 3 or 4 IDH1-mutant, ATRX-lost astrocytomas. CDR1 is SGHRS, CDR2 YFSETQ, per germline. The CDR3 consists of 15 residues. Trimming removed 0 bases from V and 7 bases from J, with 16 bases in between. As concerns this clone: The target antigen is unknown.

This TCR derives from a man aged 30 to 45 with glioma. Sequences were derived from PBMCs, sampled from a glioma patient whose treatment included an IDH1 peptide vaccine. The chain employs TRBV5-1 and TRBJ1-2; possible D gene TRBD1, 5 bases. The chain's CDR3 is CASSLERGSKGGYTF. CDR3 in DNA: TGCGCCAGCAGCTTGGAGCGGGGCTCGAAGGGTGGCTACACCTTC.